One and the same sample provided the 28 T cell receptor beta chains below, sequenced in a study of shared clonotypes between healthy human individuals. Produced via immunoSEQ multiplex PCR; TCRdb's table is partial and in-frame only. The sample comprises around 2.1 million clones, just over 90% of which are singletons, and approximately 1.7% rests with the top ten. CD8 cells classed as naive were CD45RO-negative and positively selected for CCR7, excluding terminally differentiated effector memory CD45RA+ cells. Input material: naive CD8+ T cells from PBMCs. All receptors derive from a man between 18 and 35 years old in good health. Some clones in this sample may be carry-over from other donors' samples.

The chain joins TRBV27 to TRBJ2-3; D is possibly TRBD2 (5 bases). The germline V gene encodes CDR1 MNHEY and CDR2 SMNVEV (reference sequence). V lost 6 bases to trimming and J lost 2 bases, with 18 bases between them. This CDR3 contains 16 residues. DNA for the CDR3: TGTGCCAGCAGCTCCCGGGGTAGCATCTACACAGATACGCAGTATTTT. Translation gives CASSSRGSIYTDTQYF.

The chain has TRBV7-2 and TRBJ1-1; D is ambiguous. Germline CDR1 SGHTA, CDR2 FQGNSA. The CDR3 sequence is 15 residues long. The V and J ends lost 4 bases and 0 bases respectively, with 12 bases between them. In nucleotides, the CDR3 is TGTGCCAGCAGCTCACACGCAGGAGTGAACACTGAAGCTTTCTTT. Amino acids: CASSSHAGVNTEAFF.

V usage is TRBV15 and J usage is TRBJ2-3; D uncertain. Per germline, CDR1 LNHNV and CDR2 YYDKDF (reference sequence). The CDR3 covers 18 residues. V lost 3 bases to trimming and J lost 1 base, with 20 bases between them. In DNA, the CDR3 is TGTGCCACCAGCAGCTATCCTTCGACGGCAAGCGGCACAGATACGCAGTATTTT. Translated: CATSSYPSTASGTDTQYF.

About this clone: A much bigger clone sits one base away, suggesting this may be a read error. Other DNA sequences of this sample code for an identical CDR3. The rearrangement joins TRBV28 to TRBJ1-1; D unresolved. V dropped 3 bases and J dropped 1 base, with 6 bases sitting between them. The germline gives CDR1 MDHEN, CDR2 SYDVKM. CDR3 length equals 13 residues. CDR3 amino acids: CASSFSGNTEAFF. CDR3 coding DNA: TGTGCCAGCAGTTTCTCGGGGAACACTGAAGCTTTCTTT.

This sequence joins TRBV5-6 and TRBJ2-7; D not resolved. Germline V gives CDR1 SGHDT, CDR2 YYEEEE. Trimming took 1 base from V and 0 from J, leaving 8 bases between them. CDR3 length equals 14 residues. The CDR3 here is CASSLTRRSYEQYF. In DNA, the CDR3 is TGTGCCAGCAGCTTGACCAGACGCTCCTACGAGCAGTACTTC. Full variable domain (remainder filled in from reference TRBV5-6 and TRBJ2-7): DAGVTQSPTHLIKTRGQQVTLRCSPKSGHDTVSWYQQALGQGPQFIFQYYEEEERQRGNFPDRFSGHQFPNYSSELNVNALLLGDSALYLCASSLTRRSYEQYFGPGTRLTVT.

This clone was detected once. The sample has other DNA sequences that encode this CDR3 too. The rearrangement uses TRBV11-2 and TRBJ2-7, with no clear D. Germline loops: CDR1 SGHAT, CDR2 FQNNGV. Trimming took off 5 bases at V and 0 bases at J, with 5 bases between the two ends. The CDR3 is 12 residues long. For the CDR3, the DNA is TGTGCCAGCAGCCCCCCCTCCTACGAGCAGTACTTC. Translated, it gives CASSPPSYEQYF.

The chain employs TRBV4-1 and TRBJ2-3; 7 positions match TRBD2. V dropped 0 bases and J dropped 5; count of bases not matched to a gene: 14. In germline, CDR1 is MGHRA, CDR2 YSYEKL. The CDR3 is 18 residues long. CDR3 sequence: CASSQEPVFREVEDTQYF. The CDR3 DNA reads as TGCGCCAGCAGCCAAGAACCAGTTTTCCGGGAGGTTGAAGATACGCAGTATTTT.

Only a few counts were recorded for this clone. The V and J genes are TRBV27 and TRBJ2-1; perhaps TRBD2 as D (6 bases). This CDR3 is 13 amino acids long. Germline CDR1 reads MNHEY; CDR2 reads SMNVEV (reference sequence). The V end lost 2 bases, the J end lost 6 bases, and 8 bases lay between the germline ends. This CDR3 is CASSLLRGNEQFF. The CDR3 DNA reads as TGTGCCAGCAGTTTACTGCGGGGCAATGAGCAGTTCTTC.

The CDR3 spells CASSPVRGVYSYEQYF. For the CDR3, the DNA is TGTGCCAGCAGCCCGGTACGGGGGGTCTATTCCTACGAGCAGTACTTC. This chain connects TRBV5-6 to TRBJ2-7; 7 bases map to TRBD2. CDR1 and CDR2 (germline): SGHDT, YYEEEE. CDR3 length equals 16 residues. Losses at the gene ends were 4 bases for V and 1 base for J; bases not matched to a gene: 11. The entire variable domain, with the rest obtained from reference TRBV5-6 and TRBJ2-7, is as follows: DAGVTQSPTHLIKTRGQQVTLRCSPKSGHDTVSWYQQALGQGPQFIFQYYEEEERQRGNFPDRFSGHQFPNYSSELNVNALLLGDSALYLCASSPVRGVYSYEQYFGPGTRLTVT.

This clone was seen a single time. The rearrangement joins TRBV5-6 to TRBJ2-2; D gene ambiguous. Germline CDR1 SGHDT, CDR2 YYEEEE. The V and J ends lost 0 bases and 4 bases respectively, with 10 bases between them. The CDR3 loop spans 15 amino acids. The CDR3 DNA follows: TGTGCCAGCAGCTTGGGGGTCACCCCCACCGGGGAGCTGTTTTTT. Translating gives CASSLGVTPTGELFF.

V gene TRBV5-4 combines with J gene TRBJ2-1; 9 positions agree with TRBD2. V dropped 4 bases and J dropped 10; count of bases not matched to a gene: 9. This CDR3 comprises 14 residues. Germline lookup yields CDR1 SGHNT and CDR2 YYREEE (reference sequence). CDR3 sequence (DNA): TGTGCCAGCAGCATCAGCGGGAGGAGGGGCGAGCAGTTCTTC. Residues: CASSISGRRGEQFF.

This clone was counted a single time. The V call is TRBV28, the J call TRBJ2-7; 7 nucleotides align to TRBD1. Trimming took 5 bases from V and 3 from J; bases not matched to a gene: 28. The germline V gene encodes CDR1 MDHEN and CDR2 SYDVKM. CDR3 length: 21 amino acids. The CDR3 sequence is CASSLITYGPYTGTENYEQYF. CDR3 sequence (DNA): TGTGCCAGCAGTCTTATTACGTACGGACCATACACCGGGACAGAAAACTACGAGCAGTACTTC.

The V call is TRBV7-2, the J call TRBJ2-7; 9 nucleotides line up with TRBD2. The CDR3 totals 15 residues. Germline trimming cut 4 bases from V and 3 bases from J; bases unmatched to any gene: 7. Germline V gene data show CDR1 as SGHTA and CDR2 as FQGNSA. CDR3: CASSSWTSVGYEQYF. The CDR3 DNA sequence: TGTGCCAGCAGCTCCTGGACTAGCGTCGGCTACGAGCAGTACTTC.

The V gene is TRBV4-1, the J gene TRBJ2-7; D gene ambiguous. The CDR3 covers 13 residues. CDR1 MGHRA and CDR2 YSYEKL come from the germline V gene. The germline V and J ends were trimmed by 5 bases and 6 bases, with 14 bases remaining between them. The CDR3 DNA sequence: TGCGCCAGCAGCGAGTGGCCCACTGGCGAGCAGTACTTC. Amino acids: CASSEWPTGEQYF.

This chain links TRBV6-5 with TRBJ2-5; 8 nucleotides align to TRBD1. The length of the CDR3 is 13 residues. V was clipped by 8 bases and J by 2 bases; unmatched bases: 4. CDR1 MNHEY and CDR2 SVGAGI come from the germline V gene. The CDR3 DNA sequence: TGTGCCAGCGGCTGGACAGGGCAAGAGACCCAGTACTTC. Encoded protein: CASGWTGQETQYF.

The chain recombines TRBV27 with TRBJ2-7, with 7 bases lining up with TRBD1. The V gene's germline CDR1 is MNHEY and CDR2 SMNVEV (reference sequence). V lost 6 bases, J lost 3 bases, and 11 bases stayed unmatched. The CDR3 consists of 15 residues. This chain's CDR3 is CASRVHRGGFYEQYF. The CDR3 bases are TGTGCCAGCAGAGTGCATAGAGGGGGCTTCTACGAGCAGTACTTC.

The J gene is TRBJ2-1, the V gene TRBV5-1, with a possible D match to TRBD1 (5 bases). This CDR3 has 18 amino acids. Germline V gene sequence: CDR1 SGHRS, CDR2 YFSETQ. Between the trimmed V and J ends, which lost 1 base and 1 base, there was a span of 18 bases. CDR3: CASSLPRTTDESYNEQFF. DNA of the CDR3: TGCGCCAGCAGCTTGCCGAGGACAACGGATGAATCCTACAATGAGCAGTTCTTC.

This clone was observed a single time. The genes are TRBV7-3 and TRBJ2-6; 7 bases are a match to TRBD1. The germline CDR1 and CDR2 sequences are SGHTA and FQGTGA. The CDR3 has 17 amino acids. The V gene end was trimmed by 5 bases and the J gene end by 0 bases; junction bases not matched to a gene: 7. The CDR3 DNA reads TGTGCCAGCAGCCTGGGACAGATTTACTCTGGGGCCAACGTCCTGACTTTC. It specifies CASSLGQIYSGANVLTF.

This chain links TRBV28 with TRBJ1-1, with D possibly TRBD1 on 5 matching bases. V was clipped by 4 bases and J by 0 bases, with 9 bases between them. This CDR3 has 14 residues. Germline CDR1 is MDHEN and CDR2 is SYDVKM. CDR3 region: CASSSGFLNTEAFF. CDR3 DNA: TGTGCCAGCAGTTCAGGGTTCCTGAACACTGAAGCTTTCTTT.

The rearrangement uses TRBV10-2 and TRBJ2-7; 10 nucleotides agree with TRBD1. The germline V gene has CDR1 WSHSY and CDR2 SAAADI. There are 14 residues in the CDR3. Trimming at V came to 4 bases and at J to 3 bases, leaving 3 bases not matched to a gene. DNA for the CDR3: TGCGCCAGCAGTGGTTGGGACAGGGGCTACGAGCAGTACTTC. Protein sequence: CASSGWDRGYEQYF.

This chain connects TRBV23-1 to TRBJ1-4, with D possibly matching TRBD1 (5 bases). TRBV23-1 is known as an ORF, though its function is uncertain. V lost 7 bases and J 6 bases, leaving 18 bases between the germline ends. The CDR3 has 15 amino acids. The CDR3 coding sequence is TGCGCCAGCAATGGTAGGGGAGGGGATGATGAAAAACTGTTTTTT. This gives the protein CASNGRGGDDEKLFF.

As concerns this clone: The sample carries other DNA sequences with the same CDR3. The V and J genes are TRBV7-4 and TRBJ2-7; 7 bases align to TRBD2. Trimming cost V 5 bases and J 0 bases; bases outside gene matches: 13. CDR3 length: 17 residues. The germline gives CDR1 SGHVT, CDR2 SQSDAQ. The CDR3 DNA sequence: TGTGCCAGCAGCGGATCGACAACTAGCGATAGCTCCTACGAGCAGTACTTC. Translating gives CASSGSTTSDSSYEQYF.

Regarding this clone: Germline and junction disagree at one end, which may indicate a read error. The CDR3 DNA follows: TGTGCCACCAGCAGAGATCGACTCGGGGAAAAACTGTTTTTC. Amino acids: CATSRDRLGEKLFF. The chain couples TRBV15 to TRBJ1-4; D is unresolved. CDR3 length: 14 amino acids. Germline V lookup: CDR1 LNHNV, CDR2 YYDKDF (reference sequence).

The V gene is TRBV19, the J gene TRBJ2-7, with 11 bases fitting TRBD2. Germline CDR1 is LNHDA and CDR2 is SQIVND (reference sequence). The V segment lost 4 bases and the J segment 3 bases; nucleotides outside the gene matches: 8. This CDR3 comprises 16 residues. CDR3 nucleotides: TGTGCCAGTAGTACCAATAGCGGGAGGGCCCTCTACGAGCAGTACTTC. Translating it yields CASSTNSGRALYEQYF.

CDR3 protein: CASIPGQGGFQETQYF. As DNA, the CDR3 is TGTGCCAGCATCCCCGGACAGGGAGGGTTCCAAGAGACCCAGTACTTC. The genes are TRBV7-9 and TRBJ2-5, with D tentatively TRBD1 (8 bases). Trimming pared 7 bases from V and 1 base from J, leaving 19 bases between. The CDR3 covers 16 residues. Germline V gene data show CDR1 as SEHNR and CDR2 as FQNEAQ (reference sequence).

The V and J genes are TRBV5-1 and TRBJ2-7; D is undetermined. V lost 4 bases, J lost 0 bases, and 2 bases lay in between. Germline V gene data show CDR1 as SGHRS and CDR2 as YFSETQ. This CDR3 has 11 amino acids. In DNA form, the CDR3 reads TGCGCCAGCAGCCACTCCTACGAGCAGTACTTC. Protein: CASSHSYEQYF.

The chain employs TRBV10-3 and TRBJ2-7; D gene ambiguous. V lost 2 bases, J lost 4 bases, and 6 bases lay in between. The germline CDR1 and CDR2 sequences are ENHRY and SYGVKD. The CDR3 length is 12 residues. In DNA, the CDR3 is TGTGCCATCAGTGAGGGCAGGTACGAGCAGTACTTC. This gives the protein CAISEGRYEQYF.

The rearrangement links TRBV28 to TRBJ2-7, with D unresolved. The germline V gene has CDR1 MDHEN and CDR2 SYDVKM. Trimming took 4 bases from V and 0 from J, leaving 22 bases between them. CDR3 length equals 18 residues. Here the CDR3 DNA reads TGTGCCAGCAGTTCCGGATTCGACTCTCGAAGCCACTCCTACGAGCAGTACTTC. The encoded protein is CASSSGFDSRSHSYEQYF. Drawing the rest from reference TRBV28 and TRBJ2-7, the complete variable domain is DVKVTQSSRYLVKRTGEKVFLECVQDMDHENMFWYRQDPGLGLRLIYFSYDVKMKEKGDIPEGYSVSREKKERFSLILESASTNQTSMYLCASSSGFDSRSHSYEQYFGPGTRLTVT.